The rows below give T cell receptor beta chains drawn from one sample of a study of Ad26.COV2.S vaccination and SARS-CoV-2 variants. Assay used: immunoSEQ multiplex PCR; TCRdb lists only in-frame clones, some missing. The sample contains about 480,000 clones, around nine tenths of which appear only once. Sequenced here: peripheral blood, sampled in a trial of Ad26.COV2.S vaccine versus placebo. The origin of the receptors is a person between 18 and 65 years old who received the Ad26.COV2.S COVID-19 vaccine or a placebo. The conserved cysteine and the conserved F or W are not part of the CDR3 here.

>TRBV7-6|TRBJ1-2
ASSRTGLLQEGYT
>TRBV19|TRBJ2-7
ASGPTLGYEQY
>TRBV7-3|TRBJ2-3
ASSFDFRTDTQY
>TRBV5-6|TRBJ2-7
ASSLMGTLYEQY
>TRBV9|TRBJ2-5
ASSVGVSAETQY
>TRBV24-1|TRBJ2-7
ATRYRDRDSENSYEQY
>TRBV29-1|TRBJ1-1
SAEGTGGASTEAF
>TRBV7-2|TRBJ2-3
ASSPRAAVSTDTQY
>TRBV6-5|TRBJ1-2
ASSLRGRTYGYT
>TRBV5-1|TRBJ1-1
ASSPGPNEAF
>TRBV19|TRBJ2-1
ASSSGLVTLEQF
>TRBV5-1|TRBJ1-2
ASSPIRVGNYGYT
>TRBV11-2|TRBJ2-7
ASSLDMEQY
>TRBV7-8|TRBJ1-2
ASSRELWELRGYT